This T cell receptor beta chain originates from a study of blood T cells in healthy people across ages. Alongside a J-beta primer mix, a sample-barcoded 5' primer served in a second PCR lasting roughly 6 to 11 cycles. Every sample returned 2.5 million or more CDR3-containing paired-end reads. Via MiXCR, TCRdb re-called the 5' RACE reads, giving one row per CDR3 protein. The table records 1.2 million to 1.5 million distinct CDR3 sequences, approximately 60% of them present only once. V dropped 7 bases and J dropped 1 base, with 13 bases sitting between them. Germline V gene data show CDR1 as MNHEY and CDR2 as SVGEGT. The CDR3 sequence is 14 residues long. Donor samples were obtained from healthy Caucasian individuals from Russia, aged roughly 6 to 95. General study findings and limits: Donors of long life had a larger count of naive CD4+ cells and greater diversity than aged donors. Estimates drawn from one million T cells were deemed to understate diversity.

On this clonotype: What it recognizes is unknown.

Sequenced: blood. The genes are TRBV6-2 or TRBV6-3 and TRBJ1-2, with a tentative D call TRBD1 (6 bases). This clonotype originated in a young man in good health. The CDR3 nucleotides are TGTGCCAGCACCAGCGACAGGTATAACTATGGCTACACCTTC. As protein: CASTSDRYNYGYTF.